The present TCR beta chain was sequenced within a study of cytomegalovirus exposure and HLA in healthy donors. This PCR relied on a set of 60 Vbeta primers and 13 Jbeta primers. Profiled with immunoSEQ multiplex PCR; TCRdb holds only in-frame clones, not every one. Of about 190,000 clones detected, 74% appear once; the ten largest clones hold less than 4%. Unmatched junction bases numbered 6, after V lost 5 bases and J lost 5 bases. There are 16 residues in the CDR3. The V gene's germline CDR1 is SGHVS and CDR2 FNYEAQ. Worth noting for this clone: Its antigen is still unknown.

The study's findings and limits: A later analysis found most CMV-associated TCR beta chains apparently HLA-restricted.

Input material: PBMCs. This TCR derives from a woman aged 30 to 39 in good health and CMV-seropositive. The rearrangement uses TRBV7-6 and TRBJ2-1; 13 bases align to TRBD2. CDR3 nucleotide sequence: TGTGCCAGCAGCGACTCCGGGACTAGCGGGGACAATGAGCAGTTCTTC. This codes for CASSDSGTSGDNEQFF.